The T cell receptor beta chain described here comes from a study of identical twins. Study results and caveats: Weaker excess sharing between twins was seen in beta out-of-frame sequences. Out-of-frame alpha sequences common to twins exhibited an excess of low generation probability.

Germline CDR1 and CDR2: SGHKS and YYEKEE (reference sequence). This CDR3 has 15 residues. V gave up 1 base and J gave up 0 bases, with 7 bases separating them. All donors comprised healthy Caucasians. This clonotype was counted many times. Antigen specificity is unknown. Each CDR3 protein gets one entry after TCRdb re-called the 5' RACE reads with MiXCR. The sample has approximately 590,000 distinct CDR3 sequences, 9.6% seen once; the top ten hold around 3.2%. The same data also went into a second study, on yellow fever vaccine responses in identical twins. That paper adds: Twins reportedly mounted vaccine T cell responses that seemed partly convergent, partly personalized.

This clonotype originated in a woman between 18 and 30 years old in good health. Sequences were obtained from PBMCs. The rearrangement uses TRBV5-5 and TRBJ2-2, with D uncertain. The CDR3 reads CASSLIGTNTGELFF. Here the CDR3 DNA reads TGTGCCAGCAGCTTGATAGGGACGAACACCGGGGAGCTGTTTTTT.